This T cell receptor beta chain was observed in a study of blood T cell repertoires in COVID-19. CDR1 SEHNR and CDR2 FQNEAQ come from the germline V gene (reference sequence). J gave up 8 bases and V 5 bases, and 9 bases lay outside the gene matches. The length of the CDR3 is 15 residues. Assay: immunoSEQ multiplex PCR; the TCRdb copy retains only in-frame clones and omits some. The sample lists tens of thousands of clones; around 87% were seen once. In this sample, this clone turned up a few times. The chain couples TRBV7-9 to TRBJ1-4; TRBD1 aligns across 9 bases. This clonotype originated in a human donor in a cohort sampled during active COVID-19. Sequenced input: peripheral blood. The CDR3 region has the DNA TGTGCCAGCAGCCTAGAGGGACAGGGAGGAGAAAAACTGTTTTTT. As protein: CASSLEGQGGEKLFF.